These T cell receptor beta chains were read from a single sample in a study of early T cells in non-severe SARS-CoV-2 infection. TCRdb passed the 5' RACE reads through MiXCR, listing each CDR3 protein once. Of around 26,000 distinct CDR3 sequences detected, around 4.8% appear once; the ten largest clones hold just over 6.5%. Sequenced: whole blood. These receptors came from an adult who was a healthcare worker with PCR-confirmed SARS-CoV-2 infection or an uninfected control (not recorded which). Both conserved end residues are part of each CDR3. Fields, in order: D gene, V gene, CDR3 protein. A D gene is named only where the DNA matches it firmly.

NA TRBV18 CASSPPKGVDNTEAFF
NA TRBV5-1 CASSLEGNGELFF
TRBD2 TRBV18 CASSSFQRESYEQYF
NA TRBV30 CAWSILSLEGHTEAFF
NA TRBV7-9 CASSQPAVGTEAFF
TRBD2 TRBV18 CASRPLRLAGLQETQYF
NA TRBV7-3 CASSPDSLGNTGELFF
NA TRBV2 CASAVSWAGRMVQYF
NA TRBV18 CASSPIQGLSGNTIYF
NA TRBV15 CATSRDASRGKGNQPQHF
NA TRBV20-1 CSATGTEAGGNTIYF
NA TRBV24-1 CATSDFGGAGELFF
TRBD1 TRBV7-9 CASSRDSFYEQYF
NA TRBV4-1 CASSQQTTDTQYF
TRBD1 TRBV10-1 CASKRDRGSDTQYF
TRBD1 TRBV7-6 CASSPSTGRHEKLFF
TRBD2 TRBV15 CATSRTTSGSPYEQYF
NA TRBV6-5 CASSRTSSLSYEQYF
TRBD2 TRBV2 CASSSPGLAGGHGDNEQFF
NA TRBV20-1 CSARPGYEQYF
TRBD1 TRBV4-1 CASSQGRTGAYEQYF
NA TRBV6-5 CASSAVGDTSPLHF
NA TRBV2 CATGGETNTEAFF
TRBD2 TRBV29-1 CSFKRETNTGELFF
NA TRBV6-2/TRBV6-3 CASSYWPRSGLSTQYF
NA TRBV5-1 CASSLYGTTDNEQFF
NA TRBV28 CASSSHEQFF
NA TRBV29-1 CSVAPRGGGQETQYF
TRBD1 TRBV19 CASSRQGSNQPQHF
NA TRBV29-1 CSVDGTRGEQYF
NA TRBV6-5 CATISQALHYGYTF
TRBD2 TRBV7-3 CASSPTSGGANEQFF
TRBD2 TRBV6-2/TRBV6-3 CASSSRTSGVTKNIQYF
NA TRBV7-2 CASSWDSDNEQFF
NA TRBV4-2 CASSQGGRISGANVLTF
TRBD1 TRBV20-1 CSASGDRGRYGYTF
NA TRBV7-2 CASSWSGTSTDTQYF
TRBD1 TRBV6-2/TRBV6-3 CASSYLTGGTDGYTF
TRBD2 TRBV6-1 CASSPPGTSGRVEQYF
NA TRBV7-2 CASSLGQIRYTEAFF
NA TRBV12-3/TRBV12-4 CASSFWADDQPQHF
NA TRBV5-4 CASSLSGGRLTQYF